This TCR beta chain was retrieved from a study of vaccination effects on CD4 cells after COVID-19 (dated by TCRdb to 2022 to 2024). Some background on the complete study: Each participant received two doses of an mRNA SARS-CoV-2 vaccine, either BNT162b2 or mRNA-1273. Pre-vaccine samples were drawn from a couple of convalescent patients 16 days and one week before the first dose, at 142 and 148 days after COVID-19 diagnosis. SARS-CoV-2 spike-specific CD4+ TCR repertoires from before and after mRNA vaccination were compared in COVID-19 convalescent patients and in infection-naive vaccine recipients. The full study included fewer than eleven COVID-19 convalescent patients and several SARS-CoV-2-naive healthy vaccine recipients. The Oncomine TCR Beta short-read assay on an Illumina iSeq 100 was used to sequence cultures from other donors in the study.

This clone was detected a few times. It has no known antigen specificity. No per-base quality is available; no much larger clone lies one base away. Preparation of the library involved the immunoSEQ multiplex PCR assay. DNA from the cultured, isolated CD4+ T cells was subjected to TCR beta CDR3 sequencing. The source study handled its data this way. Non-productive TCR sequences were removed and reads were trimmed to the CDR3 region, keeping CDR3s of at least 7 amino acids. The MANAFEST web app was used to identify antigen-specific clonotypes by comparing expansion in peptide wells with expansion in reference cultures. To count as positive, a clone had to show expansion at FDR<0.05 compared with the reference and with all other wells, an odds ratio above 5, and a frequency above 0.1% in two replicate wells. Cross-reactive clonotypes were defined as significantly expanded in SARS-CoV-2 spike wells and in at least one common cold coronavirus spike condition. Levenshtein distance calculated with the stringdist R package was used to assess CDR3 similarity, and unrooted trees were constructed with ape in R 3.6.1. In TCRdb, the immuneACCESS table is reduced to in-frame sequences with V and J assigned. These tables do not hold every clone; where another copy was compared, an unresolved V gene accounts for under half, and the others remain unexplained. V and J calls and clone size are copied from that table; D and trimming were computed from the DNA. The sample table holds tens of thousands of clones, of which around 75% were seen once. In total, the top ten clones hold roughly 33% of the sample.

To identify antigen-specific CD4+ T cell clonotypes by their expansion, the ViraFEST assay first stimulated PBMC with viral peptide pools and then applied TCR sequencing. After about 10 days of culture, CD4+ T cells were isolated with the EasySep CD4+ T cell isolation kit. PCR-confirmed SARS-CoV-2 infection had occurred in convalescent patients between March and December 2020, before the Alpha, Beta and Delta variants emerged in the United States. Roughly 2.1 million PBMC per well were cultured in IMDM with about 4.8% human AB serum, 10 IU/ml IL-2 and gentamicin, plus 10 ug/ml peptides. On days 3 and 7, half of the culture medium was replaced with fresh IL-2-containing medium. Unless otherwise noted, each peptide stimulation condition was cultured in triplicate wells. PBMC were separated from whole blood using Ficoll-Paque Plus gradient centrifugation and were then either cryopreserved at -140C or used fresh. The QIAamp micro DNA kit was used to extract genomic DNA from the cultured CD4+ T cells.

The germline V gene encodes CDR1 SGHNT and CDR2 YYREEE (reference sequence). After removal of 2 bases from V and 13 bases from J, the junction retains 8 bases not matched to a gene. Reading from cysteine to phenylalanine, the CDR3 counts 14 amino acids. Of all the DNA, just the CDR3 is kept, 42 bases in frame from base 1. Summary of the overall study and its limitations: Among convalescent patients, the spike-reactive repertoire after vaccination was made up mainly of new vaccine-induced clones that were largely distinct from the clones induced by infection. Marked clonal contraction was observed in both infection-induced and vaccine-induced clones at late post-vaccination timepoints, consistent with waning T cell responses. The study was limited by a small number of convalescent patients, and early post-infection timepoints were lacking.

The clonotype originates from a human donor who had a prior SARS-CoV-2 infection. The chain is assembled from TRBV5-4 and TRBJ2-1, with 11 middle bases fitting TRBD2. The starting material was CD4+ T cells from PBMCs cultured with a peptide pool, obtained before COVID-19 vaccination. The bases are TGTGCCAGCAGCTTCCCGGGACTAGCGGAAGCTCAGTTCTTC. Translated, this gives CASSFPGLAEAQFF.